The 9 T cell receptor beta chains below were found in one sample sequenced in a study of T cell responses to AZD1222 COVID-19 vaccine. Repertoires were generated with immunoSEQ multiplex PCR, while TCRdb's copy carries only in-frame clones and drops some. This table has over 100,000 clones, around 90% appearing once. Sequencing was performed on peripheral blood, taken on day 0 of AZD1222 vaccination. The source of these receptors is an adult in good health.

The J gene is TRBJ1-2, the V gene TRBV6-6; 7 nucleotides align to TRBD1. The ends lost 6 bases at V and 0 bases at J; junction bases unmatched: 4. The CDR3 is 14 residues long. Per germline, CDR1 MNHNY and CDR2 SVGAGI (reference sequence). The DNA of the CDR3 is TGTGCCAGCAGCCCAGGGGGGACTAACTATGGCTACACCTTC. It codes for CASSPGGTNYGYTF.

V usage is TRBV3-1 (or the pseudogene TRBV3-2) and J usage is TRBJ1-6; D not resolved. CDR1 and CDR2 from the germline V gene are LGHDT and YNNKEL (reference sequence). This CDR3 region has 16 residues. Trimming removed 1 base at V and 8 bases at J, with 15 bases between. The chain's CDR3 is CASSQGLGRRDSPLHF. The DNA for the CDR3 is TGTGCCAGCAGCCAAGGCCTGGGCCGGCGCGATTCACCCCTCCACTTT.

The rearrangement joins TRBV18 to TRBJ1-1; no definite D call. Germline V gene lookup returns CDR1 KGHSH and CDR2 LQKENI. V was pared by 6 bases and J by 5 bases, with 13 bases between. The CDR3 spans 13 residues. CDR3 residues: CASSRNGDTEAFF. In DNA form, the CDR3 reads TGTGCCAGCTCGCGGAACGGGGATACTGAAGCTTTCTTT.

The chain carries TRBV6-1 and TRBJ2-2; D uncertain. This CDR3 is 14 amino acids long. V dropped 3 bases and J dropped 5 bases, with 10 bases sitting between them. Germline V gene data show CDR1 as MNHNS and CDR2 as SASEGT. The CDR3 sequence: CASSDRVRTGELFF. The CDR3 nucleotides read TGTGCCAGCAGTGATAGGGTGAGGACCGGGGAGCTGTTTTTT.

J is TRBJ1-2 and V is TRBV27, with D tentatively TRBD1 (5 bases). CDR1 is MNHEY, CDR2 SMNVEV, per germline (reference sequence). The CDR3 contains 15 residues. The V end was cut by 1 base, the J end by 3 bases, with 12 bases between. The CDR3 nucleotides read TGTGCCAGCAGTTTATATCCTCCCAGGGACTATGGCTACACCTTC. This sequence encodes CASSLYPPRDYGYTF.

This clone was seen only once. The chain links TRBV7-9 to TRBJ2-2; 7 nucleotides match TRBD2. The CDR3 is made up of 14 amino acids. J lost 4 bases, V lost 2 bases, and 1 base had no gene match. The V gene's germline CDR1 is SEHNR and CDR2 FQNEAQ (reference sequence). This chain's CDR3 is CASSLRTSTGELFF. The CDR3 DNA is TGTGCCAGCAGCTTAAGGACTAGCACCGGGGAGCTGTTTTTT.

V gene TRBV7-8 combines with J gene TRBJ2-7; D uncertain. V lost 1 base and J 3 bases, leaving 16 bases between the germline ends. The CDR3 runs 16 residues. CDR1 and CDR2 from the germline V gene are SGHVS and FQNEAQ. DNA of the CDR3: TGTGCCAGCAGCTTAGGGGTTGCCAAAAACGGCTACGAGCAGTACTTC. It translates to CASSLGVAKNGYEQYF.

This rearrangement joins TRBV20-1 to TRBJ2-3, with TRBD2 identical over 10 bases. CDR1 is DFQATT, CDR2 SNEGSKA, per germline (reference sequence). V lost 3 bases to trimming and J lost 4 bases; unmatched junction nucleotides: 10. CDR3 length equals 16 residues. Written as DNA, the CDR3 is TGCAGTGCTAGTAAAGCGGGAGGGCCAAGGGCAGATACGCAGTATTTT. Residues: CSASKAGGPRADTQYF.

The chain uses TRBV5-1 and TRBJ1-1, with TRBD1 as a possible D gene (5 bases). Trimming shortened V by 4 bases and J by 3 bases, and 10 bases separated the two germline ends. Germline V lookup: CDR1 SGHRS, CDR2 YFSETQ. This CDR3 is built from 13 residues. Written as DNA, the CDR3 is TGCGCCAGCAGCACCTCAGGGTACACTGAAGCTTTCTTT. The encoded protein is CASSTSGYTEAFF.